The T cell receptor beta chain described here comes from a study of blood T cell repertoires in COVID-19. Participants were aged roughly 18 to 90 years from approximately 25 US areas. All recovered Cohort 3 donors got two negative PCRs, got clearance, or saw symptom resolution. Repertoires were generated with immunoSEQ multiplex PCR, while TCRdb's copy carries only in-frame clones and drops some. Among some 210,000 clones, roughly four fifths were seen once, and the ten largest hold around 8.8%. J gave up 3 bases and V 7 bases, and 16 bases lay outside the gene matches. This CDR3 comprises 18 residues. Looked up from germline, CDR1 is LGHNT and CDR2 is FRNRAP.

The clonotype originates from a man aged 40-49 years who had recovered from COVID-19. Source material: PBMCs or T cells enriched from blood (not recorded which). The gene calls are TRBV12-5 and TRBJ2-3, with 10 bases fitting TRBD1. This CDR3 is CASVGIRDRGSGTDTQYF. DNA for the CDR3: TGTGCTAGTGTAGGGATCCGGGACAGGGGTAGTGGAACAGATACGCAGTATTTT.